This T cell receptor beta chain was sequenced for a study of CD8 T cells in ankylosing spondylitis. The study, taken as a whole, reports: The study looked at matched synovial fluid samples from ankylosing spondylitis patients. Disease-linked clones were reported to be significantly enriched there. Before this, some motif variants had been reported in reactive arthritis synovial fluid and blood.

About this clonotype: The antigen remains unidentified.

TCRdb re-called the 5' RACE reads with MiXCR, one entry per CDR3 protein. The sample records approximately 220,000 distinct CDR3 sequences, around a quarter being singletons. Sequencing was done on a sample of blood, either unsorted or a sorted T cell fraction (not recorded which). The origin of this receptor is a male donor with ankylosing spondylitis or in good health (not recorded which).

The chain's CDR3 is CASSPQISLASYEQYF. CDR3 nucleotide sequence: TGTGCCAGCTCACCACAAATATCACTAGCCTCCTACGAGCAGTACTTC. The gene calls are TRBV18 and TRBJ2-7; D is possibly TRBD2 (6 bases). The CDR3 is 16 residues long. In germline, CDR1 is KGHSH, CDR2 LQKENI. Trimming shortened V by 1 base and J by 0 bases, and 13 bases separated the two germline ends.